The clone carrying this T cell receptor (beta chain) was seen many times. What it binds is not known. The data are from a study of CD8+CD57+ T cells in acquired aplastic anemia. Findings of the study overall: Patients and controls shared nearly 30 CD8+ CDR3 sequences, highly expressed in patients. The CD8+ Simpson's diversity of patients and controls was not significantly different.

Previously, flow cytometry had revealed CD8+CD57+ cell expansion in the patients chosen for sequencing. Severe acquired aplastic anemia was diagnosed in all patients. No patient had been given any therapy when blood was sampled. The TCR beta profiling, which covered VDJ combination and CDR3 sequence, was carried out using genomic DNA as the template. TCRdb analysed the reads with MiXCR anew, one entry per CDR3 protein. The sample includes 310,000 or so distinct CDR3 sequences, about three fifths of them seen just once. CDR1 MGHDK and CDR2 SYGVNS come from the germline V gene. The ends were cut back, 3 bases at V and 4 bases at J, with 7 bases in the middle. The CDR3 is 13 amino acids.

The sequence came from a human donor with aplastic anemia. The sequenced sample was sorted CD4+, CD8+, or CD8+CD57+ T cells (not recorded which) from PBMCs. This chain links TRBV25-1 with TRBJ2-1; D is ambiguous. The CDR3 loop is CASSESYYNEQFF. CDR3 bases: TGTGCCAGCAGTGAGTCGTATTACAATGAGCAGTTCTTC.